The 22 T cell receptor beta chains below all came from one sample that was sequenced in a study of identifying expanded T cells in peripheral blood. The assay was immunoSEQ multiplex PCR, and TCRdb's table has in-frame clones only and misses some. Seen here are about 86,000 clones, approximately 85% observed once, and the top ten hold 4% to 5.5%. The specimen was blood. These receptors came from a person aged 18 to 75 in good health.

This clone showed up just once. This chain joins TRBV5-6 and TRBJ1-1, with a weak D call TRBD1 (6 bases). Germline CDR1 and CDR2: SGHDT and YYEEEE. V was trimmed by 0 bases and J by 5 bases, leaving 17 bases between them. The CDR3 runs to 16 residues. Written as DNA, the CDR3 is TGTGCCAGCAGCTTGGCCGTGCAGGGGACGGGAACTGAAGCTTTCTTT. Amino acids: CASSLAVQGTGTEAFF.

The chain uses TRBV7-2 and TRBJ2-3; the D is unclear. The CDR3 length is 14 residues. Trimming shortened V by 5 bases and J by 5 bases, and 14 bases separated the two germline ends. Germline CDR1 reads SGHTA; CDR2 reads FQGNSA. CDR3 nucleotides: TGTGCCAGCAGCCCGAATTCTGCCGGAGATACGCAGTATTTT. As protein: CASSPNSAGDTQYF.

The V gene is TRBV19, the J gene TRBJ1-2; D is ambiguous. The germline CDR1 and CDR2 sequences are LNHDA and SQIVND (reference sequence). Trimming left V 6 bases short and J 4 bases short, with 18 bases between. CDR3 length equals 15 residues. CDR3 bases: TGTGCCAGTAGCCGTAGCAGGAACCCGGGCTATGGCTACACCTTC. Translated: CASSRSRNPGYGYTF. Based on the CDR3 plus reference TRBV19 and TRBJ1-2, the full variable domain is DGGITQSPKYLFRKEGQNVTLSCEQNLNHDAMYWYRQDPGQGLRLIYYSQIVNDFQKGDIAEGYSVSREKKESFPLTVTSAQKNPTAFYLCASSRSRNPGYGYTFGSGTRLTVV.

The gene calls are TRBV7-9 and TRBJ2-7; D tentatively reads TRBD1 or TRBD2 (5 bases each). The CDR3 extends over 15 amino acids. The V end lost 2 bases, the J end lost 0 bases, and 11 bases lay between the germline ends. The germline CDR1 and CDR2 sequences are SEHNR and FQNEAQ (reference sequence). The CDR3, as DNA: TGTGCCAGCAGCTTACCTAAGGGACCCTCCTACGAGCAGTACTTC. Translation: CASSLPKGPSYEQYF.

The chain couples TRBV11-2 to TRBJ2-7; maybe TRBD2 (5 bases). Germline V CDR1 and CDR2: SGHAT, FQNNGV. The CDR3 sequence is 14 residues long. Trimming stripped 2 bases from V and 7 bases from J, with 15 bases between. CDR3 nucleotide sequence: TGTGCCAGCAGCTTATTCAATGGTTCGGGGGAGCAGTACTTC. This sequence encodes CASSLFNGSGEQYF.

J is TRBJ2-7 and V is TRBV6-5; possibly TRBD1 for D (6 bases). This CDR3 region has 14 residues. The V end lost 4 bases, the J end lost 2 bases, and 12 bases lay between the germline ends. The germline gives CDR1 MNHEY, CDR2 SVGAGI. CDR3 sequence (DNA): TGTGCCAGCAGTTTACAGGGTGGGCCCTACGAGCAGTACTTC. Protein: CASSLQGGPYEQYF.

The chain is built from TRBV30 and TRBJ1-1, with a tentative D call TRBD1 (5 bases). The CDR3 is made up of 16 amino acids. Germline CDR1 GTSNPN, CDR2 SVGIG (reference sequence). The V end lost 2 bases, the J end lost 3 bases, and 19 bases lay between the germline ends. CDR3 amino acids: CAWSLSAGGRYTEAFF. CDR3 nucleotides: TGTGCCTGGAGTCTTTCCGCCGGGGGAAGGTACACTGAAGCTTTCTTT.

The J gene is TRBJ2-7, the V gene TRBV5-6, with D possibly being TRBD2 (5 bases). CDR1 and CDR2 (germline): SGHDT, YYEEEE. CDR3 length: 15 residues. Trimming cost V 4 bases and J 4 bases, with 18 bases left between them. The CDR3 loop reads CASSPGLAGGYEQYF. The DNA for the CDR3 is TGTGCCAGCAGCCCTGGACTCGCCGGCGGGTACGAGCAGTACTTC.

The chain has TRBV6-6 and TRBJ2-2; 9 bases are shared with TRBD1. With 7 bases clipped from V and 4 bases from J, the junction kept 10 bases outside the gene matches. The CDR3 extends over 16 amino acids. CDR1 MNHNY and CDR2 SVGAGI come from the germline V gene (reference sequence). This chain's CDR3 is CASTPGTGSGTGELFF. DNA of the CDR3: TGTGCCAGCACCCCCGGGACAGGGTCGGGCACCGGGGAGCTGTTTTTT.

This clone came up once. The genes are TRBV11-2 and TRBJ1-1; 8 bases align to TRBD1. The CDR3 spans 14 residues. V gave up 0 bases and J gave up 10 bases; unmatched junction bases: 7. The germline gives CDR1 SGHAT, CDR2 FQNNGV. The chain's CDR3 is CASSLEGTGGGAFF. Written as DNA, the CDR3 is TGTGCCAGCAGCTTAGAGGGGACAGGTGGTGGAGCTTTCTTT.

The chain joins TRBV6-9 to TRBJ1-2, with 10 bases matching TRBD1. The CDR3 contains 13 residues. Germline CDR1 and CDR2: MNHGY and SVAAGI. Losses at the gene ends were 8 bases for V and 7 bases for J; bases not matched to a gene: 7. CDR3 DNA: TGTGCCAGCGGGACAGGGGAACTATTTGGCTACACCTTC. This encodes CASGTGELFGYTF.

This clone was detected only a few times. The chain is built from TRBV6-5 and TRBJ2-2; D is perhaps TRBD2 (5 bases). In germline, CDR1 is MNHEY, CDR2 SVGAGI. The CDR3 loop spans 15 amino acids. Trimming left V 4 bases short and J 4 bases short, with 13 bases between. The CDR3 loop reads CASSFGGLGTGELFF. In nucleotides, the CDR3 is TGTGCCAGCAGTTTCGGAGGATTAGGCACCGGGGAGCTGTTTTTT.

This clone has only one observation. CDR3 coding DNA: TGTGCCAGCAGTTGGGGCCCTGGAAACACCATATATTTT. Encoded protein: CASSWGPGNTIYF. The rearrangement uses TRBV2 and TRBJ1-3; the D gene is possibly TRBD1 (5 bases). This CDR3 is built from 13 residues. Germline values: CDR1 SNHLY, CDR2 FYNNEI. With 5 bases removed from V and 2 bases from J, the gap between germline ends came to 7 bases.

The chain carries TRBV5-6 and TRBJ1-3; D is undetermined. This CDR3 is 16 amino acids long. The V gene lost 0 bases and the J gene lost 0 bases, with 10 bases spanning the gap. Germline CDR1 SGHDT, CDR2 YYEEEE. The CDR3 region has the DNA TGTGCCAGCAGCTTGGCCCCATCCGACTCTGGAAACACCATATATTTT. Amino acids: CASSLAPSDSGNTIYF.

The count of this clone is one. The chain has TRBV9 and TRBJ1-3; D not resolved. This CDR3 region has 15 residues. V was shortened by 4 bases and J by 0 bases, with 11 bases between the two germline ends. Germline V lookup: CDR1 SGDLS, CDR2 YYNGEE. For the CDR3, the DNA is TGTGCCAGCAGCCGCTCATTGGGCTCTGGAAACACCATATATTTT. This sequence encodes CASSRSLGSGNTIYF.

This clone was seen once. The CDR3 DNA reads as TGTGCCAGCAGCGTACGACCACAGGGGATATTTAGTCAGCCCCAGCATTTT. Its translation: CASSVRPQGIFSQPQHF. The chain employs TRBV7-2 and TRBJ1-5; 7 positions agree with TRBD1. Losses at the gene ends were 5 bases for V and 6 bases for J; bases not matched to a gene: 16. CDR3 length equals 17 residues. Germline assignment: CDR1 SGHTA and CDR2 FQGNSA.

This clone was recorded once. This rearrangement joins TRBV4-1 to TRBJ1-1; a weak D match, TRBD1 (6 bases). Trimming took 0 bases from V and 4 from J, leaving 15 bases between them. This CDR3 has 16 residues. Per germline, CDR1 MGHRA and CDR2 YSYEKL. CDR3 amino acids: CASSQDVGGLSTEAFF. The CDR3 region has the DNA TGCGCCAGCAGCCAAGATGTCGGGGGCCTAAGCACTGAAGCTTTCTTT.

The gene calls are TRBV12-5 and TRBJ1-1; D not resolved. Germline lookup yields CDR1 LGHNT and CDR2 FRNRAP. The CDR3 is made up of 15 amino acids. Trimming cost V 0 bases and J 4 bases, with 12 bases left between them. The CDR3 coding sequence is TGTGCTAGTGGTTTGGTAACGTCGGGCGCCACTGAAGCTTTCTTT. Protein sequence: CASGLVTSGATEAFF.

The chain combines TRBV6-1 with TRBJ1-5; possibly TRBD1 for D (6 bases). CDR1 and CDR2 (germline): MNHNS, SASEGT. The CDR3 length is 17 residues. V dropped 4 bases and J dropped 1 base, with 17 bases sitting between them. In DNA, the CDR3 is TGTGCCAGCAGTGCCCGCCAGGGGAGGTCAAGCAATCAGCCCCAGCATTTT. As protein: CASSARQGRSSNQPQHF.

V usage is TRBV30 and J usage is TRBJ1-2; no firm D call. Germline V gene sequence: CDR1 GTSNPN, CDR2 SVGIG (reference sequence). Between the trimmed V and J ends, which lost 0 bases and 7 bases, there was a span of 9 bases. The CDR3 is made up of 12 amino acids. CDR3 in DNA: TGTGCCTGGAGTGTAACCGGTTTTGGCTACACCTTC. It translates to CAWSVTGFGYTF.

The gene calls are TRBV6-1 and TRBJ1-2, with D unresolved. This CDR3 has 15 residues. Germline CDR1 is MNHNS and CDR2 is SASEGT. V was shortened by 7 bases and J by 6 bases, with 21 bases between the two germline ends. The CDR3, as DNA: TGTGCCAGCAAGGTAGTTACACTGGTTTTAGATGGCTACACCTTC. Protein sequence: CASKVVTLVLDGYTF.

The gene calls are TRBV7-2 and TRBJ1-2; TRBD1 matches 7 bases. CDR3 length equals 16 residues. The V gene's germline CDR1 is SGHTA and CDR2 FQGNSA. V shed 5 bases and J 7 bases; nucleotides not matched to a gene: 16. The CDR3 sequence: CASSPWTGGGIVGYTF. The CDR3 nucleotides read TGTGCCAGCAGCCCTTGGACAGGTGGCGGTATAGTTGGCTACACCTTC.